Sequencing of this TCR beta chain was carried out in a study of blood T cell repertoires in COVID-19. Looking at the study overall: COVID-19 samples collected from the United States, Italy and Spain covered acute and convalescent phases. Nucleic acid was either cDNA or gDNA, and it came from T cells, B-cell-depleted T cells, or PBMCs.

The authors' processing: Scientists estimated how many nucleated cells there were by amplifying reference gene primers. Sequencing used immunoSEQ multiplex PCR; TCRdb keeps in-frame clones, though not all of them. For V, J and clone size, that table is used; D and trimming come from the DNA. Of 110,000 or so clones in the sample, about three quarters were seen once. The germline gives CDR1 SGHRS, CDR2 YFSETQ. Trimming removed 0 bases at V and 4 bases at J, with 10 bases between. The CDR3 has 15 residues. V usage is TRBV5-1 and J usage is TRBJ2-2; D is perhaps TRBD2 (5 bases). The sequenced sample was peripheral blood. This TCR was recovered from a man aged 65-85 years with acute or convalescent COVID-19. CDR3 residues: CASSLDRGTTGELFF. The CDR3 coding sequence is TGCGCCAGCAGCTTGGATCGGGGTACCACCGGGGAGCTGTTTTTT.